This TCR beta chain was identified during a study of T cells in Graves' hyperthyroidism and ophthalmopathy. Study information: Peripheral blood samples were taken at initial diagnosis, prior to any treatment.

This CDR3 region has 14 residues. Germline-derived CDR1 and CDR2 are SNHLY and FYNNEI. V gave up 7 bases and J gave up 5 bases; unmatched junction bases: 6. Whole-study results and caveats: Classification by a 13 V-J model distinguished ophthalmopathy from stable hyperthyroidism.

This clonotype was seen many times. Its target is unknown. TCR beta CDR3 sequences were amplified from RNA transcripts. The HTBI set primed first-round TCR CDR3 RT-PCR. TCRdb re-called the multiplex PCR reads through MiXCR, storing one row per CDR3 protein. The table lists under 750,000 distinct CDR3 sequences, about 17% of them singletons, with 16% in the top ten. Clinical symptoms, serum thyroxine, TRAb, thyroid ultrasound and orbital computed tomography informed diagnoses. This TCR was recovered from a woman in her forties or fifties with Graves' hyperthyroidism that later progressed to Graves' ophthalmopathy. The chain combines TRBV2 with TRBJ2-2; 8 bases line up with TRBD1. The sample comprised blood. The CDR3 protein is CASTRTGFTGELFF. DNA for the CDR3: TGTGCCAGCACAAGGACAGGGTTTACCGGGGAGCTGTTTTTT.